These 7 T cell receptor beta chains were sequenced from one sample in a study of blood T cell repertoires in COVID-19. Only in-frame clones appear in the TCRdb table, and some are missing; sequencing was by immunoSEQ multiplex PCR. This table holds about 210,000 clones, approximately 84% found once. Input material: peripheral blood. These receptors all come from a woman aged 50 to 65 with active or convalescent COVID-19.

Regarding this clone: The germline gene is not matched at one end of the junction; a read error may be the cause. V gene TRBV19 combines with J gene TRBJ1-6; the D gene is possibly TRBD1 (5 bases). The CDR3 contains 11 residues. In germline, CDR1 is LNHDA, CDR2 SQIVND (reference sequence). In nucleotides, the CDR3 is TGCGGGGCGGGGTTGGATTCACCCCTCCACTTT. Translating it yields CGAGLDSPLHF.

The CDR3 region has the DNA TGTGCCAGCAGCAAGGAACTAGTCGAGCAGTTCTTC. This encodes CASSKELVEQFF. The J gene is TRBJ2-1, the V gene TRBV11-2, with a weak D call TRBD2 (5 bases). CDR3 length equals 12 residues. With 5 bases removed from V and 10 bases from J, the gap between germline ends came to 12 bases. The germline gives CDR1 SGHAT, CDR2 FQNNGV.

This clone was detected once. This chain uses TRBV6-5 with TRBJ2-7; 8 bases match TRBD2. The CDR3 length is 15 residues. V shed 6 bases and J 4 bases; nucleotides not matched to a gene: 11. Germline V gives CDR1 MNHEY, CDR2 SVGAGI. The CDR3 spells CASSALGTRSYEQYF. The CDR3 DNA reads TGTGCCAGCAGCGCACTCGGGACTAGGTCTTACGAGCAGTACTTC.

The V gene is TRBV2, the J gene TRBJ2-7; TRBD1 is a possible D gene (5 bases). Trimming stripped 6 bases from V and 0 bases from J, with 6 bases between. Per germline, CDR1 SNHLY and CDR2 FYNNEI. The CDR3 is 12 amino acids. The DNA for the CDR3 is TGTGCCAGCAGGGACAACTCCTACGAGCAGTACGTC. Amino acids: CASRDNSYEQYV.

The chain employs TRBV6-6 and TRBJ2-3, with 13 nucleotides matching TRBD2. This CDR3 is 17 amino acids long. Germline CDR1 MNHNY, CDR2 SVGAGI (reference sequence). Germline trimming cut 5 bases from V and 2 bases from J; bases unmatched to any gene: 7. The CDR3 spells CASSPRGLAGTTDTQYF. In nucleotides, the CDR3 is TGTGCCAGCAGTCCCCGGGGACTAGCGGGAACCACAGATACGCAGTATTTT.

The V and J genes are TRBV5-5 and TRBJ1-1, with unresolved D. V was cut by 4 bases and J by 8 bases, with 18 bases left in between. This CDR3 contains 14 residues. The germline CDR1 and CDR2 sequences are SGHKS and YYEKEE (reference sequence). The CDR3 DNA reads TGTGCCAGCAGCCCAACTGCCGGGTCGCGGGAAGCTTTCTTT. Amino acid sequence: CASSPTAGSREAFF.

This clone has more than one count but fewer than ten. Other DNA sequences in the sample encode the same CDR3. This chain uses TRBV11-1 with TRBJ2-5; D is possibly TRBD1 (6 bases). Germline CDR1 is SGHAT and CDR2 is FQDESV (reference sequence). The CDR3 sequence is 13 residues long. Trimming took off 3 bases at V and 2 bases at J, with 7 bases between the two ends. CDR3 amino acids: CASSFGQQETQYF. CDR3 coding DNA: TGTGCCAGCAGCTTCGGACAGCAAGAGACCCAGTACTTC.